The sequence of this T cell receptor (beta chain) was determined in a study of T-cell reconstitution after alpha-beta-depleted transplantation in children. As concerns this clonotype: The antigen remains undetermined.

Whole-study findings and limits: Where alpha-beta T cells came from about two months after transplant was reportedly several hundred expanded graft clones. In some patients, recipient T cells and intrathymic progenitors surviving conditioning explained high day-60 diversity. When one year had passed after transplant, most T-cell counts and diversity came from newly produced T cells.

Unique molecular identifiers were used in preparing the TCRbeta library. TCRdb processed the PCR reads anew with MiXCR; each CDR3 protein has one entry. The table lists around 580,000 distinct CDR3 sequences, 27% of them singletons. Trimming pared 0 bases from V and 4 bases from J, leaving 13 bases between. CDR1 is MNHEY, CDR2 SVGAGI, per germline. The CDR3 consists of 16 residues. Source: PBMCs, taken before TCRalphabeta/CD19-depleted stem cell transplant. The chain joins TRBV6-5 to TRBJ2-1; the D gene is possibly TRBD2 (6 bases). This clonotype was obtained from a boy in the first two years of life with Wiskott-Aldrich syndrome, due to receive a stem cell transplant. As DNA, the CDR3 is TGTGCCAGCAGTTACTCGAGCCTCGGGACTTACAATGAGCAGTTCTTC. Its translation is CASSYSSLGTYNEQFF.